The text below deals with one TCR beta chain. Here immunoSEQ multiplex PCR was the method, and the copy in TCRdb shows in-frame clones only, minus some. The data show around 70,000 clones, approximately 80% seen once. This sample is drawn from a study of blood T cell repertoires in COVID-19. V lost 5 bases and J lost 7; bases outside the gene matches: 3. Germline assignment: CDR1 MDHEN and CDR2 SYDVKM. The CDR3 spans 14 residues. Seattle-derived patients entered the study during active infection and were followed longitudinally. The sample consisted of peripheral blood. This chain uses TRBV28 with TRBJ1-4; 11 bases fit TRBD1. The source is a man in his forties or fifties with COVID-19, enrolled during active disease. In DNA, the CDR3 is TGTGCCAGCAGTACCGGGACAGGGGGTGAAAAACTGTTTTTT. It codes for CASSTGTGGEKLFF.